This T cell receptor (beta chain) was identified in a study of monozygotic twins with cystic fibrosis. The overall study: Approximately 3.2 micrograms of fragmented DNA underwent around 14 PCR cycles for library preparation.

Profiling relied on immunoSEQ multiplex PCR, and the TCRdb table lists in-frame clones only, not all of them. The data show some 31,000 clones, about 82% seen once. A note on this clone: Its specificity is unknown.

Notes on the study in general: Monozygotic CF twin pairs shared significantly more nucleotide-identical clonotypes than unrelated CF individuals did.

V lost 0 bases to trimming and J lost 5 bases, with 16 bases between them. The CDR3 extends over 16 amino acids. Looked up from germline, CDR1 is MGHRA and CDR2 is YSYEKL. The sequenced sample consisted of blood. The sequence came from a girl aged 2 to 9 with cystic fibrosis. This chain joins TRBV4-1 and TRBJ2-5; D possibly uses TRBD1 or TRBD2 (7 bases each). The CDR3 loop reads CASSQEGRGREETQYF. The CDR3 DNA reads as TGCGCCAGCAGCCAAGAGGGGAGGGGGCGCGAGGAGACCCAGTACTTC.